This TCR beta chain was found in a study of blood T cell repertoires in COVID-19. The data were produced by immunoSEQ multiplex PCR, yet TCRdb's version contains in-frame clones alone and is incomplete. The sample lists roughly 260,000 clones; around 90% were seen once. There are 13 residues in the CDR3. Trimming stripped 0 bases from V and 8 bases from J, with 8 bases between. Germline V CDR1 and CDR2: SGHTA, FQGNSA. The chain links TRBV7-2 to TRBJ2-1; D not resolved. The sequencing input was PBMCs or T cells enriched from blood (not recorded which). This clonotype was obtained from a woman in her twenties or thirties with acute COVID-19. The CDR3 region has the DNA TGTGCCAGCAGCTTAGCTAGAACCGATGAGCAGTTCTTC. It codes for CASSLARTDEQFF.